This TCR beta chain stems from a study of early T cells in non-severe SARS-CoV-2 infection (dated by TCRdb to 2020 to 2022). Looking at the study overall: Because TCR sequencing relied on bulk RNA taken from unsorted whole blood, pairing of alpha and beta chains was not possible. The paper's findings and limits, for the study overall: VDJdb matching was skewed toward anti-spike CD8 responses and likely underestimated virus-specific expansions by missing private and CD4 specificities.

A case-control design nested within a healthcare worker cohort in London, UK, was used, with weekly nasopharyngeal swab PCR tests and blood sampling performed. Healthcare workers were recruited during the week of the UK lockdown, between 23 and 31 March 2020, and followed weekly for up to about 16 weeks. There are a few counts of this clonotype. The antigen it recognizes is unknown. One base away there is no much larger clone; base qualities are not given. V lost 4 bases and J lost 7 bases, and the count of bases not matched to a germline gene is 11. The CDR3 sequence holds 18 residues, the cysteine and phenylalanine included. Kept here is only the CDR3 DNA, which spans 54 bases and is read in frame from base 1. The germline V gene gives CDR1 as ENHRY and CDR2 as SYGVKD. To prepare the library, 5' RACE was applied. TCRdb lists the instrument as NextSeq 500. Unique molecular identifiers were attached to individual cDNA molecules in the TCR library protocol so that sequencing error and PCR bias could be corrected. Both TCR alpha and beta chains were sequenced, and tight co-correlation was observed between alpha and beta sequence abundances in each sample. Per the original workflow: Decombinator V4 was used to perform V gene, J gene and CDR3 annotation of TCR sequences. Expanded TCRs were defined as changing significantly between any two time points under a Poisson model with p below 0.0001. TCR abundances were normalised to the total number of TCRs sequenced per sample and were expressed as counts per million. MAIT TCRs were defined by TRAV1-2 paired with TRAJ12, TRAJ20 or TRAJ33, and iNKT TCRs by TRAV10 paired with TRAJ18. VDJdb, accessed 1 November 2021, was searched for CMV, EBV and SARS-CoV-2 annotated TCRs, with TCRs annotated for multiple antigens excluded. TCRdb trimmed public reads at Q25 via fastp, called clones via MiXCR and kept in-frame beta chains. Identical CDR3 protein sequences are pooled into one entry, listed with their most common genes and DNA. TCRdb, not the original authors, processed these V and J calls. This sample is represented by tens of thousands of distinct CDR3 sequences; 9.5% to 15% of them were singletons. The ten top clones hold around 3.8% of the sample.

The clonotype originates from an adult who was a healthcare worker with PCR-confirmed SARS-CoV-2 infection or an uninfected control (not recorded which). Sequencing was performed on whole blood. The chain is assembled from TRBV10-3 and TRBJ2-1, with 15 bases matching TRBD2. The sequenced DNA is TGTGCCATCAGTGGTTCGACTGGGACTAGCGGGAGGATAAATGAGCAGTTCTTC. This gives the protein CAISGSTGTSGRINEQFF.